This paragraph reports one TCR beta chain. The TEMRA cells underwent FACS enrichment, while the CD8+ and CD4+ T cells underwent negative isolation. Trimming shortened V by 2 bases and J by 4 bases, and 6 bases separated the two germline ends. This CDR3 is 12 amino acids long. CDR1 is SEHNR and CDR2 is FQNEAQ in the germline V gene (reference sequence). RNA was extracted with the RNeasy kit, and a quantity of about 0.5 to 1 ug was reverse transcribed using random hexamers. immunoSEQ multiplex PCR amplified TCR beta CDR3 across 54 Vbeta, 13 Jbeta. In TCRdb, the immunoSEQ multiplex PCR reads were re-called with MiXCR into one record per CDR3 protein. The table lists tens of thousands of distinct CDR3 sequences, around 93% of them singletons. The data were obtained in a study of CD8 T cells in Susac syndrome.

The J gene is TRBJ2-7, the V gene TRBV7-9; no firm D call. The TCR was taken from a human donor with multiple sclerosis. Sample: CD8+ T cells from PBMCs. In nucleotides, the CDR3 is TGTGCCAGCAGCTTAAATACTTACGAGCAGTACTTC. Translation: CASSLNTYEQYF.